The sequence of this TCR beta chain was determined in a study of follicular helper T cells after annual influenza vaccination. Study-wide results and caveats: Just roughly 9-22% of cells analyzed had recovered productive TCRB sequences. Most later recoveries of Day 7 ICOS+CD38+ clones were ICOS-CD38- cTfh.

Generated by immunoSEQ multiplex PCR, the TCRdb table keeps only in-frame clones and is missing some. The sample lists some 3,900 clones, more than 75% occurring once. Described time point: 2014-2015 season, 7 days after vaccination. Sorted blood CD4 subsets were sequenced before and after adults received seasonal inactivated influenza vaccine. About this clone itself: Its antigen is still unknown.

Germline CDR1 MDHEN, CDR2 SYDVKM. The CDR3 is 11 residues long. Trimming shortened V by 5 bases and J by 4 bases, and 3 bases separated the two germline ends. The clonotype comes from an adult who received the influenza vaccine. Sequenced material: CXCR5- memory CD4+ T cells sorted from blood, taken 7 days after influenza vaccination. The chain uses TRBV28 and TRBJ1-5; D gene ambiguous. Written as DNA, the CDR3 is TGTGCCAGCAGTCGGAATCAGCCCCAGCATTTT. Translation: CASSRNQPQHF.